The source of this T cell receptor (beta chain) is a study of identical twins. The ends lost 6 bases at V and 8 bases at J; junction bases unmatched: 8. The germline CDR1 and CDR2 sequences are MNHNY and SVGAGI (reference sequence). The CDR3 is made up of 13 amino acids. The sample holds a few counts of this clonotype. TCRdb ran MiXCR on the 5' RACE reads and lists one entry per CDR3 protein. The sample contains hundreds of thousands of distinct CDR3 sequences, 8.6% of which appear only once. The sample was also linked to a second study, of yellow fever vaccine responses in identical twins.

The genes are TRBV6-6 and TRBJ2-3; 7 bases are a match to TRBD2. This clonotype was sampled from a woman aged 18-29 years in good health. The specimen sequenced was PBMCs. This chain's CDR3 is CASRPAGGGTQYF. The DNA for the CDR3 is TGTGCCAGCAGGCCCGCGGGCGGGGGTACGCAGTATTTT.